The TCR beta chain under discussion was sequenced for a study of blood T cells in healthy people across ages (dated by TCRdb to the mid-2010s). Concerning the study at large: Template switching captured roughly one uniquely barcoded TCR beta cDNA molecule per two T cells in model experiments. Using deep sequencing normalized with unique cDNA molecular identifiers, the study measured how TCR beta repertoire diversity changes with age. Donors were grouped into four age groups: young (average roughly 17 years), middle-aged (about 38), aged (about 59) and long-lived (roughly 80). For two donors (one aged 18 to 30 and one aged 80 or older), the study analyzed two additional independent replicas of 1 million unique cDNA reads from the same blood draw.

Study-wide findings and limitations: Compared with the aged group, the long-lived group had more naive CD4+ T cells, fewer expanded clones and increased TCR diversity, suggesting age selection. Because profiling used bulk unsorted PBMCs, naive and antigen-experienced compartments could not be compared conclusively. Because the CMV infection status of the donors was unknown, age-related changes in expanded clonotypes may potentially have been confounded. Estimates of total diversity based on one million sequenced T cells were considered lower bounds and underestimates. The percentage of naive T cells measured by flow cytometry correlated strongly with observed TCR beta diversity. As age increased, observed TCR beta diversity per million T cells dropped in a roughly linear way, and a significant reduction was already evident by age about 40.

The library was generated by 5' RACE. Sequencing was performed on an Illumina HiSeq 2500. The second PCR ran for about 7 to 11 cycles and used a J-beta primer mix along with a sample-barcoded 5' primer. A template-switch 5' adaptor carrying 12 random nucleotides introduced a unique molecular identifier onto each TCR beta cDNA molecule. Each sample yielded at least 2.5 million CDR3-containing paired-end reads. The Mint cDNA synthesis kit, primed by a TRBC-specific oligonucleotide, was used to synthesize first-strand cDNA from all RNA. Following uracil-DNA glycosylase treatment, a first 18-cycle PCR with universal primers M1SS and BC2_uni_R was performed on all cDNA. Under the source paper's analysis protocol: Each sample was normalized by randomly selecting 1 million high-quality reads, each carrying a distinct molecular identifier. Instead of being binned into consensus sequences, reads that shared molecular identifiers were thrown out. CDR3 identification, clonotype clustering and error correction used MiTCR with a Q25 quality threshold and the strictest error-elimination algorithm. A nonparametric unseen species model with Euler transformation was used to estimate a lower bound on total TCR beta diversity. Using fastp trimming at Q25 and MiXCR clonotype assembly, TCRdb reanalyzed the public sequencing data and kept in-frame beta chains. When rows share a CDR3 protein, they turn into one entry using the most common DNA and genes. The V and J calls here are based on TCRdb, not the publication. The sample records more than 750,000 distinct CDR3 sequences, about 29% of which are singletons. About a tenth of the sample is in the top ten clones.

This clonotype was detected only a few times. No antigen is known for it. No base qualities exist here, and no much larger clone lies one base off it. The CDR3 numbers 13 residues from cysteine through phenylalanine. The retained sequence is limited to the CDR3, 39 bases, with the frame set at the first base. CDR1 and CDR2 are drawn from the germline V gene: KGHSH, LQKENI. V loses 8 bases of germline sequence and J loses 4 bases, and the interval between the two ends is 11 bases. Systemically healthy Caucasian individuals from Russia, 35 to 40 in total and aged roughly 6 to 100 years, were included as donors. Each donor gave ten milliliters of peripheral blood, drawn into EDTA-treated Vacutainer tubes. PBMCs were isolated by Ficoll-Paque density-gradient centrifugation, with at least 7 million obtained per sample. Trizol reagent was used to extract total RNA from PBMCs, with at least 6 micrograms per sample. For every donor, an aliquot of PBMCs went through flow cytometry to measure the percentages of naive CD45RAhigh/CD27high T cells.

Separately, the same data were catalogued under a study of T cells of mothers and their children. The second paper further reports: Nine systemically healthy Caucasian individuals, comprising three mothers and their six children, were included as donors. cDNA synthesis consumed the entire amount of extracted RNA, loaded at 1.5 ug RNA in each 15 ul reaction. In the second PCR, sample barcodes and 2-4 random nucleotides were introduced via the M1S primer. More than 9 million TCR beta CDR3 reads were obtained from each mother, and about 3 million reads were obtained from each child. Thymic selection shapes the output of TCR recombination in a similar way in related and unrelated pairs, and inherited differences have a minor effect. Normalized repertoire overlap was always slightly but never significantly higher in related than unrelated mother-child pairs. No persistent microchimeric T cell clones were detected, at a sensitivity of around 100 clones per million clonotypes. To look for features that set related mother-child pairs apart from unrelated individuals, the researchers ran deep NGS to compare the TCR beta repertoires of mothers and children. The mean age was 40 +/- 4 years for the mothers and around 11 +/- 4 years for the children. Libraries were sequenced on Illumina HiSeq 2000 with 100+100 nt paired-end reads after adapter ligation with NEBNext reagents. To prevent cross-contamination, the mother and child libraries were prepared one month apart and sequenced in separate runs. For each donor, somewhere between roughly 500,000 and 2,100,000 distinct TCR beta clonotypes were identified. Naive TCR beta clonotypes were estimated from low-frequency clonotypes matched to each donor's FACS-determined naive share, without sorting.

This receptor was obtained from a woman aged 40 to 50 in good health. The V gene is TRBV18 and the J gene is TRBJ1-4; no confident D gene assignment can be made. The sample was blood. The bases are TGTGCCAGCGGTGCACAGAATAATGAAAAACTGTTTTTT. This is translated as CASGAQNNEKLFF.